The 3 T cell receptor beta chains in this list originate from one sample, sequenced in a study of blood T cells in healthy people across ages (dated by TCRdb to about 2015). The method was 5' RACE. Sequencing was carried out with an Illumina HiSeq 2500. The second PCR ran for roughly 6 to 11 cycles and used a J-beta primer mix along with a sample-barcoded 5' primer. TCRdb reanalyzed the raw reads on its own, using fastp at Q25 for trimming and MiXCR for clone calling, and kept in-frame beta chains. Records with the same CDR3 protein are collapsed into one entry carrying the most frequent genes and DNA. Within this sample are 1.5 million to 1.8 million distinct CDR3 sequences, with 35% to 45% of them counted one time only. The ten largest clones represent around 4% of the sample. Sequencing was performed on blood. These receptors were collected from a woman aged 18-29 years in good health.

There are a few counts of this clonotype. The rearrangement joins TRBV9 to TRBJ2-7; 8 bases are a match to TRBD2. This CDR3 is 14 amino acids long. Germline values: CDR1 SGDLS, CDR2 YYNGEE. V lost 3 bases and J lost 2; bases outside the gene matches: 4. The CDR3 DNA is TGTGCCAGCAGCGAAACTAGCGGTGCCTACGAGCAGTACTTC. This encodes CASSETSGAYEQYF.

There are a few counts of this clonotype. CDR3 DNA sequence: TGTGCCATCCACGATGCCAGACGGGGGGAGACCCAGTACTTC. Its translation: CAIHDARRGETQYF. The chain carries TRBV2 and TRBJ2-5; tentatively, D is TRBD2 (6 bases). Germline V CDR1 and CDR2: SNHLY, FYNNEI. V lost 10 bases and J 5 bases, leaving 20 bases between the germline ends. The CDR3 extends over 14 amino acids.

In its sample, this clonotype was seen a few times. The gene calls are TRBV4-3 and TRBJ2-7; D is unresolved. This CDR3 is 15 amino acids long. Trimming shortened V by 1 base and J by 1 base, and 11 bases separated the two germline ends. The germline gives CDR1 LGHNA, CDR2 YSLEER. The CDR3 nucleotides are TGCGCCAGCAGCCAAGCGACACTTCGTTCCTACGAGCAGTACTTC. Encoded protein: CASSQATLRSYEQYF.